A selection of T cell receptor beta chains follows, all from one sample in a study of control samples from healthy donors and cancer patients. The protocol was immunoSEQ multiplex PCR, while the TCRdb copy is restricted to in-frame clones and leaves out a portion. The sample lists around 100,000 clones, roughly nine tenths occurring once. Source material: blood. Receptor source: a woman aged 45-60 years in good health. The CDR3 runs from the conserved cysteine through the conserved F or W. The order of the fields is V gene, J gene, D gene, clone size, CDR3 DNA, CDR3 protein. The D gene is left open where the match is weak. The size of a clone is reported for some rows only, either as once, few or many, or as a class for expanded clones.

V: TRBV30; J: TRBJ2-3; D: TRBD2; size: .; DNA: TGTGCCTGGAGGCCGACGACTAGCGGGAGGACAGATACGCAGTATTTT; CDR3: CAWRPTTSGRTDTQYF
V: TRBV24-1; J: TRBJ2-1; D: TRBD2; size: .; DNA: TGTGCCACCAGTGATTTGAAAGGAGTAGCGGGGGGGGATGGCTCCTACAATGAGCAGTTCTTC; CDR3: CATSDLKGVAGGDGSYNEQFF
V: TRBV19; J: TRBJ2-1; D: .; size: .; DNA: TGTGCCAGCAGCCGAGGGGGGGAGCAGTTCTTC; CDR3: CASSRGGEQFF
V: TRBV25-1; J: TRBJ1-5; D: TRBD1; size: .; DNA: TGTGCCAGCAGTGATGGGACAGGGGGGGGGCTATATCAGGGACCCCAGCATTTT; CDR3: CASSDGTGGGLYQGPQHF
V: TRBV19; J: TRBJ1-3; D: .; size: few; DNA: TGTGCCAGTAGTACCTCTGGAAACACCATATATTTT; CDR3: CASSTSGNTIYF
V: TRBV12-3/TRBV12-4; J: TRBJ1-5; D: .; size: .; DNA: TGTGCCAGCAGGTCATGGGATCAGCCCCAGCATTTT; CDR3: CASRSWDQPQHF
V: TRBV14; J: TRBJ2-3; D: .; size: .; DNA: TGTGCCAGCAGCCCCCAAAGGGGTGGAGCCTCAGATACGCAGTATTTT; CDR3: CASSPQRGGASDTQYF
V: TRBV7-9; J: TRBJ1-1; D: TRBD1; size: .; DNA: TGTGCCAGCAGCCCCCGGGACAGTAGCACTGAAGCTTTCTTT; CDR3: CASSPRDSSTEAFF
V: TRBV19; J: TRBJ1-4; D: .; size: .; DNA: TGTGCCAGTAGCGGGGACAATAATGAAAAACTGTTTTTT; CDR3: CASSGDNNEKLFF
V: TRBV29-1; J: TRBJ1-2; D: .; size: .; DNA: TGCAGCGTTCGAGCGGACTGGCTCTATGGCTACACCTTC; CDR3: CSVRADWLYGYTF
V: TRBV19; J: TRBJ2-3; D: TRBD2; size: .; DNA: TGTGCCAGTAGTAAGCCCGGGACTAGCCCAGATACGCAGTATTTT; CDR3: CASSKPGTSPDTQYF
V: TRBV9; J: TRBJ2-2; D: .; size: .; DNA: TGTGCCAGCAGCGTCTTGGATACGAACACCGGGGAGCTGTTTTTT; CDR3: CASSVLDTNTGELFF
V: TRBV5-1; J: TRBJ2-5; D: TRBD2; size: .; DNA: TGCGCCAGCAGCTCCTCCGGGACTAGCGTAGAGACCCAGTACTTC; CDR3: CASSSSGTSVETQYF